This record concerns one T cell receptor beta chain sequence. As yet, its antigen is unknown. The ends were cut back, 6 bases at V and 1 base at J, with 9 bases in the middle. This CDR3 is built from 14 residues. Germline V CDR1 and CDR2: SNHLY, FYNNEI. This sample was included in a study of T cells after yellow fever vaccination. One entry per CDR3 protein results from TCRdb running MiXCR on the 5' RACE reads. The sample consists of hundreds of thousands of distinct CDR3 sequences, 21% of them appearing once. Notes on the study in general: Clones from primary vaccination mostly reappeared after the booster (96% CD4, around 90% CD8).

This clonotype was obtained from a man aged 18 to 30 who received the YFV17D yellow fever vaccine. Sequencing was performed on PBMCs, taken about 20 days after the first yellow fever vaccination. This rearrangement joins TRBV2 to TRBJ2-2; maybe TRBD2 (6 bases). In DNA, the CDR3 is TGTGCCAGCAGAGGGAGGCTGAACACCGGGGAGCTGTTTTTT. Protein product: CASRGRLNTGELFF.